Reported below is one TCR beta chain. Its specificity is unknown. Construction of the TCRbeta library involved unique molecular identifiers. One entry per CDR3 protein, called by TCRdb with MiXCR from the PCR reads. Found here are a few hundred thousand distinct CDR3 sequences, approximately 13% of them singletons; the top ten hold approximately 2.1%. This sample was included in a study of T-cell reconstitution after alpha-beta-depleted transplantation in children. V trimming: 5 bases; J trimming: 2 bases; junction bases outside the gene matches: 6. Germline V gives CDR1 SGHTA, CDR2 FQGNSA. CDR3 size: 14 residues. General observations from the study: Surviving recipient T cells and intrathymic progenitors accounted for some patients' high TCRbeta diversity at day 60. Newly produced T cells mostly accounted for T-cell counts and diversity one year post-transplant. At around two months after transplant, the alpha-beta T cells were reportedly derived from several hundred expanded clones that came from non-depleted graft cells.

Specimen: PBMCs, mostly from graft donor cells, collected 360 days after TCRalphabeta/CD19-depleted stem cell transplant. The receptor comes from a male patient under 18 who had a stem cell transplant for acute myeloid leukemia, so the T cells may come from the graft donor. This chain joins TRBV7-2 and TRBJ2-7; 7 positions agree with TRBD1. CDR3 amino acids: CASSPETGTYEQYF. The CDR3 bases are TGTGCCAGCAGCCCCGAGACAGGGACCTACGAGCAGTACTTC.